A selection of T cell receptor beta chains follows, all from one sample in a study of blood T cell repertoires in COVID-19. The assay was immunoSEQ multiplex PCR, and TCRdb's table has in-frame clones only and misses some. This sample has around 97,000 clones; over 75% occur once, and the top ten carry 10% to 15%. The sequencing input was peripheral blood. These receptors all come from a human donor in a cohort sampled during active or convalescent COVID-19. CDR3s include the opening cysteine and the closing phenylalanine or tryptophan. Each record gives: clone size, J gene, V gene, D gene, CDR3 protein, CDR3 DNA. The D gene is left open where the match is weak. Clone size, where shown, is once, few, many, or a class for clones that have expanded.

clone size: NA
J gene: TRBJ2-1
V gene: TRBV5-6
D gene: NA
CDR3 protein: CASSLVQGYNEQFF
CDR3 DNA: TGTGCCAGCAGCTTGGTACAGGGCTACAATGAGCAGTTCTTC

clone size: once
J gene: TRBJ1-2
V gene: TRBV30
D gene: NA
CDR3 protein: CAWSVPTGGSQPVHF
CDR3 DNA: TGTGCCTGGAGTGTACCGACCGGGGGGTCTCAGCCGGTCCACTTC

clone size: NA
J gene: TRBJ2-5
V gene: TRBV10-2
D gene: NA
CDR3 protein: CASSDRGFGEETQYF
CDR3 DNA: TGCGCCAGCAGTGATCGGGGGTTCGGGGAGGAGACCCAGTACTTC

clone size: NA
J gene: TRBJ1-6
V gene: TRBV18
D gene: NA
CDR3 protein: CASSPGQGHSPLHF
CDR3 DNA: TGTGCCAGCTCACCAGGCCAGGGTCATTCACCCCTCCACTTT

clone size: NA
J gene: TRBJ2-7
V gene: TRBV15
D gene: NA
CDR3 protein: CATSRGGSSYEQYF
CDR3 DNA: TGTGCCACCAGCAGAGGGGGCAGCTCCTACGAGCAGTACTTC

clone size: NA
J gene: TRBJ2-7
V gene: TRBV7-9
D gene: NA
CDR3 protein: CASRDIQGYEQYF
CDR3 DNA: TGTGCCAGCAGGGACATACAGGGATACGAGCAGTACTTC

clone size: NA
J gene: TRBJ1-6
V gene: TRBV4-3
D gene: NA
CDR3 protein: CASSQDFSDSYNSPLHF
CDR3 DNA: TGCGCCAGCAGCCAAGATTTCAGTGACTCCTATAATTCACCCCTCCACTTT

clone size: few
J gene: TRBJ2-1
V gene: TRBV4-2
D gene: TRBD2
CDR3 protein: CASSQDPLAGGLNEQFF
CDR3 DNA: TGTGCCAGCAGCCAAGACCCTCTAGCGGGGGGGCTCAATGAGCAGTTCTTC

clone size: few
J gene: TRBJ1-4
V gene: TRBV4-3
D gene: NA
CDR3 protein: CASSPVRGGEKLFF
CDR3 DNA: TGCGCCAGCAGCCCGGTGCGCGGTGGTGAAAAACTGTTTTTT

clone size: NA
J gene: TRBJ1-2
V gene: TRBV18
D gene: TRBD1
CDR3 protein: CASSAETGGNYGYTF
CDR3 DNA: TGTGCCAGCTCAGCCGAGACAGGGGGAAACTATGGCTACACCTTC

clone size: NA
J gene: TRBJ2-7
V gene: TRBV7-2
D gene: TRBD1
CDR3 protein: CASSFNRGPAYEQYF
CDR3 DNA: TGTGCCAGCAGCTTCAACAGGGGGCCCGCCTACGAGCAGTACTTC

clone size: NA
J gene: TRBJ1-1
V gene: TRBV19
D gene: NA
CDR3 protein: CASSMQLQGAFF
CDR3 DNA: TGTGCCAGTAGTATGCAACTTCAGGGGGCTTTCTTT

clone size: few
J gene: TRBJ1-6
V gene: TRBV6-5
D gene: NA
CDR3 protein: CASSLLTGLGSPLHF
CDR3 DNA: TGTGCCAGCAGTCTATTGACAGGTTTGGGTTCACCCCTCCACTTT

clone size: once
J gene: TRBJ1-1
V gene: TRBV5-1
D gene: NA
CDR3 protein: CASSLLQLNTEAFF
CDR3 DNA: TGCGCCAGCAGCTTGTTACAGCTGAACACTGAAGCTTTCTTT

clone size: NA
J gene: TRBJ1-1
V gene: TRBV19
D gene: NA
CDR3 protein: CASSIGRDPTEAFF
CDR3 DNA: TGTGCCAGTAGTATAGGGCGGGATCCCACTGAAGCTTTCTTT

clone size: NA
J gene: TRBJ2-3
V gene: TRBV2
D gene: NA
CDR3 protein: CASSPGARGTDTQYF
CDR3 DNA: TGTGCCAGCAGTCCAGGGGCGCGGGGCACAGATACGCAGTATTTT

clone size: NA
J gene: TRBJ1-2
V gene: TRBV4-1
D gene: NA
CDR3 protein: CASSPFDSRANYGYTF
CDR3 DNA: TGCGCCAGCAGCCCCTTTGACTCCAGGGCGAACTATGGCTACACCTTC

clone size: few
J gene: TRBJ2-7
V gene: TRBV7-9
D gene: TRBD1
CDR3 protein: CASSLGGTGGYEQYF
CDR3 DNA: TGTGCCAGCAGCTTAGGCGGGACAGGGGGCTACGAGCAGTACTTC

clone size: NA
J gene: TRBJ2-1
V gene: TRBV11-3
D gene: NA
CDR3 protein: CASSLRGVGGSYNEQFF
CDR3 DNA: TGTGCCAGCAGCTTAAGGGGTGTCGGGGGATCATACAATGAGCAGTTCTTC

clone size: NA
J gene: TRBJ1-1
V gene: TRBV10-2
D gene: NA
CDR3 protein: CASSESRQGGTEAFF
CDR3 DNA: TGCGCCAGCAGTGAGTCGAGGCAGGGTGGGACTGAAGCTTTCTTT

clone size: NA
J gene: TRBJ1-3
V gene: TRBV19
D gene: NA
CDR3 protein: CASSIGVVEAGNTIYF
CDR3 DNA: TGTGCCAGTAGTATAGGGGTTGTGGAGGCTGGAAACACCATATATTTT

clone size: NA
J gene: TRBJ1-2
V gene: TRBV30
D gene: NA
CDR3 protein: CAWTTGTGYTF
CDR3 DNA: TGTGCCTGGACTACAGGGACGGGCTACACCTTC

clone size: NA
J gene: TRBJ2-7
V gene: TRBV3-1/TRBV3-2
D gene: NA
CDR3 protein: CASSQGSVSYEQYF
CDR3 DNA: TGTGCCAGCAGCCAAGGAAGCGTATCCTACGAGCAGTACTTC

clone size: NA
J gene: TRBJ2-3
V gene: TRBV5-1
D gene: TRBD2
CDR3 protein: CASSERDSRTDTQYF
CDR3 DNA: TGCGCCAGCAGCGAGCGGGACTCCCGCACAGATACGCAGTATTTT

clone size: NA
J gene: TRBJ1-2
V gene: TRBV4-2
D gene: NA
CDR3 protein: CASSQDEGSNYGYTF
CDR3 DNA: TGTGCCAGCAGCCAAGATGAGGGATCTAACTATGGCTACACCTTC

clone size: NA
J gene: TRBJ1-2
V gene: TRBV4-3
D gene: NA
CDR3 protein: CASSQIRDSSYGYTF
CDR3 DNA: TGCGCCAGCAGCCAAATCCGGGACTCCAGCTATGGCTACACCTTC

clone size: NA
J gene: TRBJ1-4
V gene: TRBV20-1
D gene: NA
CDR3 protein: CSASEAGLGEEKLFF
CDR3 DNA: TGCAGTGCTAGTGAGGCGGGCCTTGGGGAGGAAAAACTGTTTTTT

clone size: few
J gene: TRBJ1-2
V gene: TRBV28
D gene: NA
CDR3 protein: CASRRVPGGYTF
CDR3 DNA: TGTGCCAGCAGGCGGGTTCCTGGGGGCTACACCTTC

clone size: NA
J gene: TRBJ1-6
V gene: TRBV5-4
D gene: NA
CDR3 protein: CAVQSGYSNSPLHF
CDR3 DNA: TGTGCCGTTCAATCAGGGTACAGTAATTCACCCCTCCACTTT

clone size: NA
J gene: TRBJ2-5
V gene: TRBV19
D gene: TRBD2
CDR3 protein: CASSMSSGGSETQYF
CDR3 DNA: TGTGCCAGTAGTATGTCTAGCGGGGGTTCAGAGACCCAGTACTTC

clone size: few
J gene: TRBJ2-7
V gene: TRBV5-4
D gene: NA
CDR3 protein: CASSFGPTASYEQYF
CDR3 DNA: TGTGCCAGCAGCTTTGGCCCAACAGCCTCCTACGAGCAGTACTTC

clone size: NA
J gene: TRBJ1-4
V gene: TRBV6-5
D gene: NA
CDR3 protein: CASRPQRGGEKLFF
CDR3 DNA: TGTGCCAGCAGGCCCCAGCGGGGCGGTGAAAAACTGTTTTTT

clone size: NA
J gene: TRBJ2-1
V gene: TRBV5-1
D gene: TRBD2
CDR3 protein: CASSLNLAGGYNEQFF
CDR3 DNA: TGCGCCAGCAGCTTGAATTTAGCGGGGGGATACAATGAGCAGTTCTTC

clone size: NA
J gene: TRBJ1-2
V gene: TRBV24-1
D gene: TRBD1
CDR3 protein: CATSAGGQESLYGYTF
CDR3 DNA: TGTGCCACCAGTGCTGGCGGACAGGAATCCCTTTATGGCTACACCTTC

clone size: NA
J gene: TRBJ2-2
V gene: TRBV9
D gene: TRBD2
CDR3 protein: CASSAGVSGAAGELFF
CDR3 DNA: TGTGCCAGCAGCGCTGGGGTTAGCGGGGCCGCCGGGGAGCTGTTTTTT

clone size: NA
J gene: TRBJ1-1
V gene: TRBV20-1
D gene: NA
CDR3 protein: CSARGPAGAFF
CDR3 DNA: TGCAGTGCTAGAGGGCCCGCCGGGGCTTTCTTT

clone size: NA
J gene: TRBJ1-6
V gene: TRBV2
D gene: NA
CDR3 protein: CAGQAPRGSPLHF
CDR3 DNA: TGTGCCGGCCAGGCCCCCAGGGGATCACCCCTCCACTTT

clone size: NA
J gene: TRBJ2-3
V gene: TRBV24-1
D gene: NA
CDR3 protein: CATSDPVSTDTQYF
CDR3 DNA: TGTGCCACCAGTGACCCCGTCAGTACAGATACGCAGTATTTT

clone size: once
J gene: TRBJ1-3
V gene: TRBV19
D gene: NA
CDR3 protein: CASSITSTGNTIYF
CDR3 DNA: TGTGCCAGTAGTATTACGTCTACTGGAAACACCATATATTTT

clone size: NA
J gene: TRBJ2-1
V gene: TRBV29-1
D gene: TRBD1
CDR3 protein: CSVGLGTGHNEQFF
CDR3 DNA: TGCAGCGTTGGTCTCGGGACAGGGCACAATGAGCAGTTCTTC

clone size: NA
J gene: TRBJ1-2
V gene: TRBV15
D gene: NA
CDR3 protein: CATSLGGGYGYTF
CDR3 DNA: TGTGCCACCAGCCTGGGAGGTGGCTATGGCTACACCTTC

clone size: NA
J gene: TRBJ1-1
V gene: TRBV9
D gene: TRBD1
CDR3 protein: CASSVGGGGSNTEAFF
CDR3 DNA: TGTGCCAGCAGCGTAGGAGGAGGGGGCAGTAACACTGAAGCTTTCTTT

clone size: NA
J gene: TRBJ1-5
V gene: TRBV19
D gene: NA
CDR3 protein: CASSIERSNQPQHF
CDR3 DNA: TGTGCCAGTAGTATAGAACGGAGCAATCAGCCCCAGCATTTT

clone size: NA
J gene: TRBJ1-5
V gene: TRBV12-5
D gene: TRBD1
CDR3 protein: CASAMGQGGNQPQHF
CDR3 DNA: TGTGCTAGTGCTATGGGACAGGGTGGCAATCAGCCCCAGCATTTT

clone size: NA
J gene: TRBJ1-1
V gene: TRBV4-3
D gene: NA
CDR3 protein: CASSQTVNTEAFF
CDR3 DNA: TGCGCCAGCAGCCAAACAGTGAACACTGAAGCTTTCTTT

clone size: once
J gene: TRBJ1-6
V gene: TRBV25-1
D gene: NA
CDR3 protein: CASSESGAYNSPLHF
CDR3 DNA: TGTGCCAGCAGTGAATCCGGTGCCTATAATTCACCCCTCCACTTT